These 29 T cell receptor beta chains originate from one sample sequenced in a study of T cell repertoires in cytomegalovirus infection. TCRdb processed the reads anew with MiXCR; each CDR3 protein has one entry. The sample gives nearly 450,000 distinct CDR3 sequences, roughly 30% of which show up once; roughly 15% is in the top ten. The sample consisted of PBMCs. The receptors here all came from a human donor in good health (CMV status not recorded). Some clones in this sample may be carry-over from other donors' samples.

In this sample, this clonotype turned up a few times. The V gene is TRBV27, the J gene TRBJ2-3; the D is unclear. CDR1 is MNHEY, CDR2 SMNVEV, per germline (reference sequence). The CDR3 has 15 amino acids. V dropped 5 bases and J dropped 4 bases, with 16 bases sitting between them. CDR3 DNA: TGTGCCAGCAGTCCGACCTACGGACCAGCAGATACGCAGTATTTT. It codes for CASSPTYGPADTQYF.

This clonotype has a count of ten or more. The chain is built from TRBV12-3 or TRBV12-4 and TRBJ1-1; TRBD1 is a possible D gene (5 bases). V was shortened by 8 bases and J by 1 base, with 8 bases between the two germline ends. This CDR3 spans 12 amino acids. CDR3 sequence (DNA): TGTGCCAGCTCGAGGGGGAACACTGAAGCTTTCTTT. Residues: CASSRGNTEAFF.

This clonotype came up a few times. The chain joins TRBV10-3 to TRBJ1-2; D ambiguous. The V gene lost 9 bases and the J gene lost 0 bases, with 11 bases spanning the gap. The CDR3 consists of 13 residues. CDR1 is ENHRY, CDR2 SYGVKD, per germline. CDR3 sequence: CAIRRTPNYGYTF. The CDR3 coding sequence is TGTGCCATTCGACGGACTCCTAACTATGGCTACACCTTC.

About this clonotype: The junction shows a germline mismatch at one end, possibly a read error. The CDR3 nucleotides are TGTGCCAGCAGCTTGGTTGCCCCTTTGGACGAGCAGTACTTC. Its protein is CASSLVAPLDEQYF. The chain has TRBV5-3 and TRBJ2-7; D is uncertain. TRBV5-3 is reported as an ORF; its role is uncertain. This CDR3 comprises 14 residues.

This clonotype was seen many times. The CDR3 reads CASSPPRGLYTGELFF. DNA of the CDR3: TGTGCCAGCAGCCCCCCCCGGGGATTATACACCGGGGAGCTGTTTTTT. The chain is built from TRBV7-8 and TRBJ2-2; TRBD2 is a possible D gene (5 bases). The CDR3 loop spans 16 amino acids. The germline V gene encodes CDR1 SGHVS and CDR2 FQNEAQ. Trimming pared 5 bases from V and 3 bases from J, leaving 16 bases between.

Remarks on this clonotype: Mismatch with germline at one junction end may stem from a read error. V and J are TRBV7-8 and TRBJ1-2; D ambiguous. The CDR3 sequence is 14 residues long. Germline assignment: CDR1 SGHVS and CDR2 FQNEAQ. CDR3 amino acids: CASRSGQSADGDTF. Written as DNA, the CDR3 is TGTGCCAGCCGCTCGGGCCAGTCGGCCGATGGCGACACCTTC.

This chain uses TRBV7-2 with TRBJ1-5; D is uncertain. The CDR3 has 13 residues. Germline loops: CDR1 SGHTA, CDR2 FQGNSA. V was shortened by 2 bases and J by 7 bases, with 9 bases between the two germline ends. DNA of the CDR3: TGTGCCAGCAGCTTAAGGGCGGGACAGCCCCAGCATTTT. Protein: CASSLRAGQPQHF.

About this clonotype itself: A much bigger clone sits one base away, suggesting this may be a read error. The chain joins TRBV7-2 to TRBJ2-1; tentative D call: TRBD2 (6 bases). The CDR3 is 15 amino acids. Germline-derived CDR1 and CDR2 are SGHTA and FQGNSA. CDR3 in amino acids: CASSTHRTTNNEQLF. In nucleotides, the CDR3 is TGTGCCAGCAGCACACACCGGACTACGAACAATGAGCAGTTATTC.

This chain uses TRBV5-4 with TRBJ2-6; 8 bases match TRBD1. Germline V gene sequence: CDR1 SGHNT, CDR2 YYREEE (reference sequence). J was trimmed by 7 bases and V by 4 bases; bases with no gene match: 13. There are 17 residues in the CDR3. The CDR3 loop is CASSLMDRVKFANVLTF. For the CDR3, the DNA is TGTGCCAGCAGCCTAATGGACAGGGTAAAATTTGCCAACGTCCTGACTTTC.

This clonotype was observed at least ten times. The chain uses TRBV14 and TRBJ2-1, with D tentatively TRBD2 (6 bases). The germline V gene has CDR1 SGHDN and CDR2 FVKESK. V shed 3 bases and J shed 2 bases, with 17 bases lying between them. CDR3 length equals 17 residues. CDR3 in DNA: TGTGCCAGCAGCCAGGGGGGATCGGGGACGGCCTACAATGAGCAGTTCTTC. Protein: CASSQGGSGTAYNEQFF.

This clonotype was recorded at least ten times. The chain has TRBV6-2 or TRBV6-3 and TRBJ2-1, with TRBD2 matching 7 bases. Trimming at V came to 11 bases and at J to 0 bases, leaving 16 bases not matched to a gene. CDR1 is MNHEY, CDR2 SVGEGT, per germline. The CDR3 consists of 17 residues. In nucleotides, the CDR3 is TGTGCCCAGCCGGTGCGGCTAGCGGTAAGCTCCTACAATGAGCAGTTCTTC. Translation: CAQPVRLAVSSYNEQFF.

The CDR3 DNA is TGTGCCAGCAGCCCGGAGGGACTGTGGCCCTCCTACGAGCAGTACTTC. As protein: CASSPEGLWPSYEQYF. The chain has TRBV5-4 and TRBJ2-7; a weak D match, TRBD2 (6 bases). Trimming cost V 4 bases and J 0 bases, with 17 bases left between them. Germline loops: CDR1 SGHNT, CDR2 YYREEE (reference sequence). There are 16 residues in the CDR3.

On this clonotype itself: Given the absence of the conserved phenylalanine or tryptophan at the CDR3 end, a read error is likely. The DNA is left out, because the CDR3 cannot be placed on it with certainty; the CDR3 is given as TCRdb lists it. The V gene is TRBV15, the J gene TRBJ1-5. The length of the CDR3 is 15 amino acids, counting both ends. Germline V gene data show CDR1 as LNHNV and CDR2 as YYDKDF (reference sequence). Here the CDR3 reads CATSSQTYSNQPHHC.

This clonotype occurred a few times. This chain uses TRBV20-1 with TRBJ1-5, with no clear D. CDR3 size: 13 residues. Trimming removed 3 bases at V and 8 bases at J, with 14 bases between. Germline V gene lookup returns CDR1 DFQATT and CDR2 SNEGSKA (reference sequence). CDR3 bases: TGCAGTGCTAGTAATACTCTAGGAGAGCCCCAGCATTTT. It translates to CSASNTLGEPQHF.

In its sample, this clonotype was seen a few times. V usage is TRBV20-1 and J usage is TRBJ2-7; 12 bases are a match to TRBD2. V lost 6 bases and J lost 6; bases outside the gene matches: 12. This CDR3 has 15 residues. Germline V gene data show CDR1 as DFQATT and CDR2 as SNEGSKA (reference sequence). CDR3 loop: CSARTSGAHGSEQYF. The DNA of the CDR3 is TGCAGTGCCCGGACTAGCGGGGCCCATGGGTCCGAGCAGTACTTC.

Written as DNA, the CDR3 is TGTGCCAGCAGCCGTTCACTGGGGCTTTACTTC. Protein sequence: CASSRSLGLYF. This chain links TRBV6-6 with TRBJ2-5; tentative D call: TRBD1 (5 bases). Germline V gives CDR1 MNHNY, CDR2 SVGAGI (reference sequence). V lost 6 bases, J lost 14 bases, and 16 bases lay in between. The CDR3 sequence is 11 residues long.

This clonotype was observed a few times. The CDR3: CASSSSGETQYF. CDR3 DNA sequence: TGTGCCAGCAGCTCTAGTGGGGAGACCCAGTACTTC. The chain uses TRBV5-4 and TRBJ2-5; D ambiguous. Trimming cost V 3 bases and J 5 bases, with 8 bases left between them. CDR3 length equals 12 residues. Germline CDR1 is SGHNT and CDR2 is YYREEE (reference sequence).

The V and J genes are TRBV11-2 and TRBJ2-3; D not certain. The CDR3 runs 14 residues. The V end lost 0 bases, the J end lost 1 base, and 5 bases lay between the germline ends. CDR1 SGHAT and CDR2 FQNNGV come from the germline V gene. The CDR3 DNA reads TGTGCCAGCAGCTTAGAGTGGGGCACAGATACGCAGTATTTT. This translates into CASSLEWGTDTQYF.

On this clonotype: A junction boundary mismatches the germline segment, possibly from a read error. The rearrangement uses TRBV7-2 and TRBJ2-3, with D unclear. This CDR3 has 13 residues. In germline, CDR1 is SGHTA, CDR2 FQGNSA. The CDR3 loop reads CASSRKYANTRYF. The CDR3 coding sequence is TGTGCCAGCAGCCGCAAATACGCTAATACGCGGTATTTT. The variable domain in full, with the rest retrieved from reference TRBV7-2 and TRBJ2-3, is GAGVSQSPSNKVTEKGKDVELRCDPISGHTALYWYRQSLGQGLEFLIYFQGNSAPDKSGLPSDRFSAERTGGSVSTLTIQRTQQEDSAVYLCASSRKYANTRYFGPGTRLTVL.

The V gene is TRBV18, the J gene TRBJ2-1; D call uncertain. Per the germline V gene, CDR1 is KGHSH and CDR2 is LQKENI. V was pared by 2 bases and J by 4 bases, with 6 bases between. The CDR3 loop spans 13 amino acids. The CDR3 spells CASSPVRYNEQFF. CDR3 sequence (DNA): TGTGCCAGCTCACCAGTTCGGTACAATGAGCAGTTCTTC.

This clonotype was recorded once. The CDR3 is CASSSTRFTQYF. CDR3 DNA sequence: TGTGCCAGCAGTTCGACTAGATTTACGCAGTATTTT. This chain joins TRBV6-8 and TRBJ2-3, with a weak D call TRBD2 (6 bases). Trimming stripped 4 bases from V and 8 bases from J, with 10 bases between. The germline V gene has CDR1 MNHGY and CDR2 SAAAGT. The CDR3 consists of 12 residues.

Only a few counts were recorded for this clonotype. J is TRBJ2-3 and V is TRBV29-1, with 8 bases that match TRBD1. V was pared by 6 bases and J by 6 bases, with 11 bases of the junction left unmatched. Per the germline V gene, CDR1 is SQVTM and CDR2 is ANQGSEA. The CDR3 runs to 14 residues. As DNA, the CDR3 is TGCAGCGTGAGGGGGACAGGAGCCCCGGATACGCAGTATTTT. It encodes CSVRGTGAPDTQYF.

The chain recombines TRBV20-1 with TRBJ2-7, with unresolved D. Germline loops: CDR1 DFQATT, CDR2 SNEGSKA (reference sequence). Trimming left V 1 base short and J 1 base short, with 5 bases between. CDR3 length equals 12 residues. CDR3 sequence: CSARAASYEQYF. CDR3 bases: TGCAGTGCTAGAGCTGCGTCCTACGAGCAGTACTTC.

This clonotype was counted many times. This chain uses TRBV12-3 or TRBV12-4 with TRBJ1-1; 7 positions agree with TRBD1. With 6 bases clipped from V and 4 bases from J, the junction kept 8 bases outside the gene matches. CDR3 length equals 14 residues. The CDR3 spells CASRVAGGRTEAFF. The CDR3, as DNA: TGTGCCAGCAGGGTCGCAGGGGGGCGCACTGAAGCTTTCTTT.

In its sample, this clonotype was seen a few times. This chain connects TRBV6-5 to TRBJ1-1, with TRBD1 as a possible D gene (6 bases). The V end was cut by 7 bases, the J end by 3 bases, with 15 bases between. Germline loops: CDR1 MNHEY, CDR2 SVGAGI. The CDR3 is 14 residues long. In nucleotides, the CDR3 is TGTGCCAGCATCCGGGGGGCGTCACACACTGAAGCTTTCTTT. Its translation is CASIRGASHTEAFF.

At least ten counts were recorded for this clonotype. This chain joins TRBV7-2 and TRBJ1-3; the D is unclear. Germline values: CDR1 SGHTA, CDR2 FQGNSA. The CDR3 is 14 amino acids. Trimming removed 1 base at V and 8 bases at J, with 12 bases between. DNA for the CDR3: TGTGCCAGCAGCTTAGGGGAGTACTGGGACACCATATATTTT. It is translated as CASSLGEYWDTIYF.

This clonotype showed up many times. This rearrangement joins TRBV11-2 to TRBJ2-5; D remains ambiguous. From germline, CDR1 is SGHAT and CDR2 FQNNGV. V lost 7 bases and J lost 4, with 13 bases in between. CDR3 size: 13 residues. In DNA form, the CDR3 reads TGTGCCAGCACCCTAAGGCCAGGAGAGACCCAGTACTTC. Residues: CASTLRPGETQYF.

This clonotype came up once. This may be a read error, as it is one base from a much larger clone. This chain links TRBV6-8 with TRBJ2-6; D unclear. Trimming cost V 5 bases and J 0 bases, with 8 bases left between them. Germline loops: CDR1 MNHGY, CDR2 SAAAGT. The CDR3 runs to 15 residues. CDR3 loop: CASSGPPSGANVLTF. The CDR3 DNA is TGTGCCAGCAGTGGTCCGCCCTCTGGGGCCAACGTCCTGACTTTC.

This clonotype was detected ten times or more. This sequence joins TRBV28 and TRBJ2-1, with D hard to call. Germline V CDR1 and CDR2: MDHEN, SYDVKM. V lost 4 bases, J lost 7 bases, and 11 bases lay in between. CDR3 size: 13 residues. The CDR3 is CASSSTPWNEQFF. The CDR3, as DNA: TGTGCCAGCAGTTCGACACCCTGGAATGAGCAGTTCTTC.